Sequencing of this TCR beta chain was carried out in a study of OX40 agonist ivuxolimab in advanced cancers. About the study: Prior anti-PD-1, anti-PD-L1 or anti-CTLA-4 therapy was allowed; around 40% had some.

V was clipped by 4 bases and J by 9 bases; unmatched bases: 10. CDR1 SGHRS and CDR2 YFSETQ come from the germline V gene. The CDR3 is made up of 14 amino acids. It was autoimmune disease history or systemic immunosuppression that excluded patients. To note about this clone: Its target is unknown.

Here immunoSEQ multiplex PCR was the method, and the copy in TCRdb shows in-frame clones only, minus some. This sample has about 93,000 clones, with nearly 90% found just once. Notes on the study in general: Expanded clones were, on average, more numerous among CD8+ T cells than CD4+.

Sequenced material: CD4+ or CD8+ T cells sorted from blood, taken in a trial of the OX40 agonist ivuxolimab. This chain connects TRBV5-1 to TRBJ2-7; the match to TRBD1 covers 10 bases. The receptor was derived from an adult with an advanced solid tumor such as melanoma, head and neck, liver or kidney cancer. The CDR3: CASSTRDRGVGQYF. In DNA form, the CDR3 reads TGCGCCAGCAGCACCCGGGACAGGGGAGTAGGGCAGTACTTC.